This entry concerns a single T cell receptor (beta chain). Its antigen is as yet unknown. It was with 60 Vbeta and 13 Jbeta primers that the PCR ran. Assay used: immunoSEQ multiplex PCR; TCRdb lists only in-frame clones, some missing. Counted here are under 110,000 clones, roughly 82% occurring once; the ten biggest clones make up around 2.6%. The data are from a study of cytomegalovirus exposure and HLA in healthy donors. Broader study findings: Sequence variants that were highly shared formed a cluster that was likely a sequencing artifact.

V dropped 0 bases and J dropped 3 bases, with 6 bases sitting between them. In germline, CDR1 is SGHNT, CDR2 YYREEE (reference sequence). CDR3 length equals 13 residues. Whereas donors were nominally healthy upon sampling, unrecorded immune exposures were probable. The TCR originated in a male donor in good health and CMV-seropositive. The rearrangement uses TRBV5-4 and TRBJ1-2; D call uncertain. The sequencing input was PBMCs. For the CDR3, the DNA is TGTGCCAGCAGCTTGGTAGCAGACTATGGCTACACCTTC. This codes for CASSLVADYGYTF. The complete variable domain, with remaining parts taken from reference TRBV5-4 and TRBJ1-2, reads ETGVTQSPTHLIKTRGQQVTLRCSSQSGHNTVSWYQQALGQGPQFIFQYYREEENGRGNFPPRFSGLQFPNYSSELNVNALELDDSALYLCASSLVADYGYTFGSGTRLTVV.